The 4 T cell receptor beta chains given below trace back to one sample, sequenced in a study of blood T cell repertoires in COVID-19. Sequencing used immunoSEQ multiplex PCR; TCRdb keeps in-frame clones, though not all of them. The sample comprises around 180,000 clones, about 83% of which are singletons, and 8% to 10% rests with the top ten. Sequencing input: PBMCs or T cells enriched from blood (not recorded which). These TCRs come from a woman in her twenties or thirties who had recovered from COVID-19.

The rearrangement links TRBV19 to TRBJ2-1; 7 nucleotides match TRBD2. This CDR3 contains 15 residues. CDR1 is LNHDA, CDR2 SQIVND, per germline (reference sequence). V shed 7 bases and J 8 bases; nucleotides not matched to a gene: 14. The CDR3 loop is CASNGGGRPDHEQFF. CDR3 coding DNA: TGTGCCAGTAATGGGGGGGGGAGGCCCGACCATGAGCAGTTCTTC.

The chain carries TRBV2 and TRBJ2-7, with 8 bases fitting TRBD1. The CDR3 is 15 amino acids. V lost 7 bases, J lost 2 bases, and 10 bases stayed unmatched. CDR1 and CDR2 (germline): SNHLY, FYNNEI. The CDR3 sequence is CASNGWGQEAYEQYF. CDR3 nucleotides: TGTGCCAGCAATGGTTGGGGACAGGAAGCCTACGAGCAGTACTTC. Using reference TRBV2 and TRBJ2-7 for the parts outside the CDR3, the full variable domain is EPEVTQTPSHQVTQMGQEVILRCVPISNHLYFYWYRQILGQKVEFLVSFYNNEISEKSEIFDDQFSVERPDGSNFTLKIRSTKLEDSAMYFCASNGWGQEAYEQYFGPGTRLTVT.

A word on this clone: The junction shows a germline mismatch at one end, possibly a read error. This chain uses TRBV14 with TRBJ2-1, with 14 bases lining up with TRBD2. There are 14 residues in the CDR3. Germline V lookup: CDR1 SGHDN, CDR2 FVKESK. CDR3 loop: CASSQDRTSGRIVF. For the CDR3, the DNA is TGTGCCAGCAGCCAAGATAGGACTAGCGGGAGGATAGTCTTC.

This chain connects TRBV27 to TRBJ2-1, with 9 nucleotides matching TRBD2. This CDR3 has 15 residues. CDR1 and CDR2 from the germline V gene are MNHEY and SMNVEV (reference sequence). J lost 5 bases, V lost 4 bases, and 6 bases had no gene match. CDR3 bases: TGTGCCAGCAGTTCCCTAGCGGGGTACGACAATGAGCAGTTCTTC. It encodes CASSSLAGYDNEQFF.